These 6 T cell receptor beta chains share one sample of origin, sequenced in a study of CD8+CD57+ T cells in acquired aplastic anemia. Profiling that covered TCR beta VDJ and CDR3 relied on genomic DNA as its template. TCRdb reprocessed the reads with MiXCR, giving one entry per CDR3 protein. The sample has over 150,000 distinct CDR3 sequences; around 59% are singletons. Sequencing used sorted CD4+, CD8+, or CD8+CD57+ T cells (not recorded which) from PBMCs. Source of these receptors: a human donor in good health, serving as a control.

On this clonotype: This may be a read error: a much more frequent sequence differs by one nucleotide. Given the absence of the conserved phenylalanine or tryptophan at the CDR3 end, a read error is likely. CDR3 sequence reads: CASSQPLLGINEQFL. The CDR3 DNA reads TGTGCCAGCAGCCAACCCCTTCTTGGGATCAATGAGCAGTTCCTC. The gene calls are TRBV7-8 and TRBJ2-1; D is uncertain. Germline V gene lookup returns CDR1 SGHVS and CDR2 FQNEAQ. There are 15 residues in the CDR3. Between the trimmed V and J ends, which lost 5 bases and 6 bases, there was a span of 17 bases.

This clonotype was observed at least ten times. The rearrangement joins TRBV28 to TRBJ1-2; TRBD1 matches 9 bases. The CDR3 runs 14 residues. The germline CDR1 and CDR2 sequences are MDHEN and SYDVKM. Unmatched junction bases numbered 3, after V lost 2 bases and J lost 5 bases. CDR3 sequence reads: CASSLGQGRYGYTF. In DNA form, the CDR3 reads TGTGCCAGCAGTTTAGGACAGGGGCGATATGGCTACACCTTC.

A few counts support this clonotype. The chain has TRBV3-1 and TRBJ2-1; weak D call: TRBD1 (5 bases). CDR1 LGHDT and CDR2 YNNKEL come from the germline V gene (reference sequence). With 2 bases removed from V and 3 bases from J, the gap between germline ends came to 11 bases. The CDR3 covers 15 residues. CDR3 bases: TGTGCCAGCAGCCAAATCCAGGGCGGCTACAATGAGCAGTTCTTC. Its protein product is CASSQIQGGYNEQFF.

In regard to this clonotype: Since the CDR3 does not end with the conserved phenylalanine or tryptophan, this likely comes from a read error. The rearrangement uses TRBV18 and TRBJ1-3; D gene ambiguous. CDR3 length: 13 amino acids. Trimming stripped 5 bases from V and 4 bases from J, with 9 bases between. CDR1 is KGHSH and CDR2 is LQKENI in the germline V gene. CDR3 nucleotides: TGTGCCAGCTCATCCGGGGAAGGAAACACCATATATGTT. The encoded protein is CASSSGEGNTIYV.

Points on this clonotype: An end of the junction differs from the germline gene, which may be a read error. V and J are TRBV10-2 and TRBJ2-4, with 9 bases fitting TRBD2. The CDR3 totals 18 residues. In germline, CDR1 is WSHSY, CDR2 SAAADI. The CDR3 loop reads CASSARVAGDLAKDIQYF. The DNA of the CDR3 is TGCGCCAGCAGTGCGAGGGTAGCGGGGGACTTAGCCAAAGACATTCAGTACTTC.

V and J are TRBV29-1 and TRBJ2-2, with D possibly called TRBD1 or TRBD2 (5 bases each). V was clipped by 4 bases and J by 4 bases, with 16 bases between them. Germline-derived CDR1 and CDR2 are SQVTM and ANQGSEA. CDR3 length equals 15 residues. In DNA, the CDR3 is TGCAGCGTTGCCGTCTCGGGACGGGGCACCGGGGAGCTGTTTTTT. This sequence encodes CSVAVSGRGTGELFF.